The clone carrying this T cell receptor beta chain has at least ten counts. Antigen: not known. One entry per CDR3 protein, called by TCRdb with MiXCR from the RT-PCR reads. The sample has a few hundred thousand distinct CDR3 sequences, 22% seen once; the top ten hold 10%. From germline, CDR1 is SGHRS and CDR2 YFSETQ. V shed 3 bases and J shed 2 bases, with 9 bases lying between them. The CDR3 spans 14 residues. The data are from a study of response to subunit inactivated influenza vaccine. Study observations and caveats: A suggestion made by the authors is that each seasonal influenza vaccination recruits few new T cells.

The input for sequencing was PBMCs from blood, taken approximately 22 months after vaccination. V gene TRBV5-1 combines with J gene TRBJ1-3; perhaps TRBD1 as D (5 bases). This clonotype was obtained from a man between 50 and 75 years old who received an inactivated influenza vaccine. The CDR3 loop is CASSSGTAGNTIYF. CDR3 coding DNA: TGCGCCAGCAGCTCGGGGACGGCTGGAAACACCATATATTTT.